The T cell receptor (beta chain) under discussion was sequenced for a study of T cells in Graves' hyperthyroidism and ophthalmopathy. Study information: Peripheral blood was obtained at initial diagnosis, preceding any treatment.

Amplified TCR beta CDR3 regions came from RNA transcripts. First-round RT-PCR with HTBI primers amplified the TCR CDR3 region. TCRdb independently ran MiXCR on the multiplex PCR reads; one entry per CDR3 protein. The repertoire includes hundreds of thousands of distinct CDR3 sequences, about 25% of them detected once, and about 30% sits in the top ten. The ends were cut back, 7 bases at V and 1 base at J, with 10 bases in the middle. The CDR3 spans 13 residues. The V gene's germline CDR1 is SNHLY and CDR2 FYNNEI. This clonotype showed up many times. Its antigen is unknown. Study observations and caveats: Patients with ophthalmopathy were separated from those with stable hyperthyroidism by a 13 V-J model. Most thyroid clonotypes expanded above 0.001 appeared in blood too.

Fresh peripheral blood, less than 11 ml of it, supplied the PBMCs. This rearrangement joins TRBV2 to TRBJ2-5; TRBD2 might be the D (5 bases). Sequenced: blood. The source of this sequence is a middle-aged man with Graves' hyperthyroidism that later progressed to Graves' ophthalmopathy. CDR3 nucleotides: TGTGCCAGCACTCGACTACGCCAAGAGACCCAGTACTTC. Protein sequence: CASTRLRQETQYF.